These 28 T cell receptor beta chains share one sample of origin, sequenced in a study of shared clonotypes between healthy human individuals. Profiling relied on immunoSEQ multiplex PCR, and the TCRdb table lists in-frame clones only, not all of them. The table lists under 2,500,000 clones, approximately 94% of them singletons. Sequenced: naive CD4+ T cells sorted from blood. Subset noted: CD45RA+ positively selected. All receptors derive from a man aged 18 to 30 in good health.

V and J are TRBV5-8 and TRBJ1-5, with a possible D match to TRBD1 (5 bases). This CDR3 is 14 amino acids long. Germline values: CDR1 SGHTS, CDR2 YDEGEE. V was cut by 5 bases and J by 4 bases, with 13 bases left in between. The CDR3 sequence: CASRTALGNQPQHF. CDR3 bases: TGTGCCAGCAGGACAGCGTTGGGTAATCAGCCCCAGCATTTT. The whole variable domain, filled in from reference TRBV5-8 and TRBJ1-5, reads EAGVTQSPTHLIKTRGQQATLRCSPISGHTSVYWYQQALGLGLQFLLWYDEGEERNRGNFPPRFSGRQFPNYSSELNVNALELEDSALYLCASRTALGNQPQHFGDGTRLSIL.

The chain has TRBV5-6 and TRBJ2-1, with TRBD2 matching over 14 bases. V lost 4 bases and J lost 6; bases outside the gene matches: 3. The CDR3 extends over 15 amino acids. Germline assignment: CDR1 SGHDT and CDR2 YYEEEE. This CDR3 is CASSEGLAGVNEQFF. CDR3 DNA sequence: TGTGCCAGCAGCGAGGGACTAGCGGGAGTCAATGAGCAGTTCTTC.

The chain is built from TRBV15 and TRBJ1-3; possibly TRBD1 for D (5 bases). Germline V gene lookup returns CDR1 LNHNV and CDR2 YYDKDF (reference sequence). Trimming stripped 5 bases from V and 4 bases from J, with 12 bases between. The CDR3 has 14 amino acids. CDR3 in DNA: TGTGCCACCAGCCTGGGGCCCAACGGAAACACCATATATTTT. Protein: CATSLGPNGNTIYF. Full variable domain (missing parts from reference TRBV15 and TRBJ1-3): DAMVIQNPRYQVTQFGKPVTLSCSQTLNHNVMYWYQQKSSQAPKLLFHYYDKDFNNEADTPDNFQSRRPNTSFCFLDIRSPGLGDTAMYLCATSLGPNGNTIYFGEGSWLTVV.

The chain uses TRBV7-8 and TRBJ2-7, with D tentatively TRBD1 (5 bases). This CDR3 has 15 residues. V was shortened by 1 base and J by 3 bases, with 13 bases between the two germline ends. CDR1 and CDR2 (germline): SGHVS, FQNEAQ. The CDR3: CASSLEYVRDYEQYF. CDR3 in DNA: TGTGCCAGCAGCTTAGAATATGTCAGGGACTACGAGCAGTACTTC.

DNA of the CDR3: TGTGCCAGCAGCCCGCCTGCCGGATACAATCAGCCCCAGCATTTT. Translated, it gives CASSPPAGYNQPQHF. The chain uses TRBV7-6 and TRBJ1-5; D gene ambiguous. The CDR3 is 15 amino acids. V gave up 5 bases and J gave up 3 bases, with 14 bases separating them. Germline CDR1 and CDR2: SGHVS and FNYEAQ.

This rearrangement joins TRBV5-1 to TRBJ1-1; D remains unclear. V shed 7 bases and J shed 9 bases, with 19 bases lying between them. CDR1 is SGHRS and CDR2 is YFSETQ in the germline V gene. CDR3 length equals 13 residues. The CDR3 coding sequence is TGCGCCAGCGGCAGCGGTGGTGGTGGGAAAGCTTTCTTT. Protein: CASGSGGGGKAFF.

This chain joins TRBV5-1 and TRBJ1-1; tentatively, D is TRBD1 (5 bases). CDR1 is SGHRS and CDR2 is YFSETQ in the germline V gene. CDR3 size: 16 residues. V was trimmed by 4 bases and J by 5 bases, leaving 21 bases between them. CDR3: CASSLRPAGESTEAFF. The CDR3 nucleotides are TGCGCCAGCAGCCTACGCCCGGCGGGGGAAAGTACTGAAGCTTTCTTT.

The genes are TRBV21-1 and TRBJ2-3; the D call TRBD2 from the table was never checked on the DNA. TRBV21-1 is a known pseudogene. This CDR3 has 16 amino acids. CDR3 nucleotides: TGTGCCAGCAGCAAAGAAGAACGGGTGGATATAGATACGCAGTATTTT. It codes for CASSKEERVDIDTQYF.

The V call is TRBV7-6, the J call TRBJ2-3, with 12 bases matching TRBD2. Trimming took 2 bases from V and 4 from J; bases not matched to a gene: 4. The CDR3 sequence is 16 residues long. Germline loops: CDR1 SGHVS, CDR2 FNYEAQ. The CDR3 region has the DNA TGTGCCAGCAGCTTAATGCTAGCGGGGGGGCCAGATACGCAGTATTTT. Translating gives CASSLMLAGGPDTQYF.

In its sample, this clone was seen a few times. This same CDR3 is encoded by further DNA sequences in the sample. This chain uses TRBV27 with TRBJ1-2; D is undetermined. The CDR3 is made up of 12 amino acids. Between the trimmed V and J ends, which lost 5 bases and 2 bases, there was a span of 6 bases. CDR1 and CDR2 from the germline V gene are MNHEY and SMNVEV (reference sequence). The CDR3 nucleotides are TGTGCCAGCAGTCCGGGAAACTATGGCTACACCTTC. Its translation is CASSPGNYGYTF.

The V gene is TRBV5-1, the J gene TRBJ2-5, with 9 bases matching TRBD2. The CDR3 is 19 amino acids. CDR1 is SGHRS, CDR2 YFSETQ, per germline. V lost 4 bases to trimming and J lost 1 base; unmatched junction nucleotides: 17. CDR3 sequence: CASSRWGLAQKGGQETQYF. The CDR3 DNA is TGCGCCAGCAGCCGCTGGGGACTAGCACAAAAGGGGGGCCAAGAGACCCAGTACTTC. Full variable domain (rest looked up from reference TRBV5-1 and TRBJ2-5): KAGVTQTPRYLIKTRGQQVTLSCSPISGHRSVSWYQQTPGQGLQFLFEYFSETQRNKGNFPGRFSGRQFSNSRSEMNVSTLELGDSALYLCASSRWGLAQKGGQETQYFGPGTRLLVL.

The chain links TRBV7-8 to TRBJ2-7; 8 bases are shared with TRBD1. Germline CDR1 is SGHVS and CDR2 is FQNEAQ. The CDR3 has 13 residues. Trimming removed 5 bases from V and 4 bases from J; junction bases left unmatched: 4. CDR3 nucleotide sequence: TGTGCCAGCAGCCCGCGGACAGGGTACGAGCAGTACTTC. It codes for CASSPRTGYEQYF.

The J gene is TRBJ2-3, the V gene TRBV27; tentatively, D is TRBD1 (5 bases). Germline CDR1 and CDR2: MNHEY and SMNVEV (reference sequence). Trimming took off 4 bases at V and 0 bases at J, with 11 bases between the two ends. The CDR3 consists of 15 residues. CDR3 region: CASSYRPMSTDTQYF. The CDR3 DNA is TGTGCCAGCAGTTACAGGCCGATGAGCACAGATACGCAGTATTTT.

The rearrangement uses TRBV5-6 and TRBJ1-2; possibly TRBD1 for D (5 bases). Trimming stripped 2 bases from V and 5 bases from J, with 10 bases between. CDR1 is SGHDT, CDR2 YYEEEE, per germline. CDR3 size: 13 residues. The CDR3 DNA reads TGTGCCAGCAGCTTACGGGACGCTTATGGCTACACCTTC. Translated, it gives CASSLRDAYGYTF.

The J gene is TRBJ1-1, the V gene TRBV5-1; 7 bases line up with TRBD1. V shed 1 base, J shed 0 bases, and the junction held 6 bases outside the gene matches. The CDR3 is made up of 16 amino acids. CDR1 and CDR2 from the germline V gene are SGHRS and YFSETQ. Written as DNA, the CDR3 is TGCGCCAGCAGCTTGATGCAGGGGGTTCTGAACACTGAAGCTTTCTTT. Its protein product is CASSLMQGVLNTEAFF.

This sequence joins TRBV7-2 and TRBJ1-1, with TRBD1 as a possible D gene (5 bases). Germline-derived CDR1 and CDR2 are SGHTA and FQGNSA. Trimming pared 5 bases from V and 5 bases from J, leaving 15 bases between. The CDR3 contains 14 residues. CDR3 sequence reads: CASSPNGRVTEAFF. The CDR3 bases are TGTGCCAGCAGCCCTAACGGCAGGGTTACTGAAGCTTTCTTT.

The rearrangement joins TRBV4-1 to TRBJ2-7; 9 bases align to TRBD1. CDR1 and CDR2 from the germline V gene are MGHRA and YSYEKL. The junction had 4 bases not matched to a gene; V was cut back by 3 bases and J by 1 base. The CDR3 sequence is 15 residues long. The CDR3 DNA is TGCGCCAGCAGCCACCCCGGGACAGGGTCCTACGAGCAGTACTTC. As protein: CASSHPGTGSYEQYF.

This sequence joins TRBV7-2 and TRBJ2-7; unclear D gene. V lost 3 bases to trimming and J lost 0 bases, with 6 bases between them. The germline CDR1 and CDR2 sequences are SGHTA and FQGNSA. CDR3 length: 13 residues. The CDR3 bases are TGTGCCAGCAGCTTCACTAACTCCTACGAGCAGTACTTC. This codes for CASSFTNSYEQYF.

V usage is TRBV7-9 and J usage is TRBJ1-1; D is unclear. CDR1 SEHNR and CDR2 FQNEAQ come from the germline V gene (reference sequence). CDR3 size: 12 residues. Trimming took off 1 base at V and 14 bases at J, with 14 bases between the two ends. The CDR3 nucleotides read TGTGCCAGCAGCTTAGTTCAGGCTAATTGGTTCTTT. It yields the protein CASSLVQANWFF.

The chain recombines TRBV5-1 with TRBJ2-7; TRBD2 matches 9 bases. The CDR3 covers 16 residues. Germline V gene data show CDR1 as SGHRS and CDR2 as YFSETQ. Trimming removed 4 bases from V and 0 bases from J; junction bases left unmatched: 8. The CDR3 region is CASSPMTSGPSYEQYF. In nucleotides, the CDR3 is TGCGCCAGCAGCCCAATGACTAGCGGACCCTCCTACGAGCAGTACTTC.

With regard to this clone: The sample contains more than one DNA sequence encoding this CDR3. The rearrangement joins TRBV7-2 to TRBJ2-7; TRBD1 matches at 7 bases. The CDR3 is 14 amino acids. Germline V lookup: CDR1 SGHTA, CDR2 FQGNSA. V trimming: 0 bases; J trimming: 2 bases; junction bases outside the gene matches: 1. CDR3 amino acids: CASSLAGTAYEQYF. CDR3 DNA sequence: TGTGCCAGCAGCTTAGCCGGGACAGCCTACGAGCAGTACTTC.

The chain is built from TRBV6-1 and TRBJ2-7; 7 positions match TRBD1. In germline, CDR1 is MNHNS, CDR2 SASEGT. J lost 2 bases, V lost 4 bases, and 8 bases had no gene match. The CDR3 covers 15 residues. CDR3 region: CASSVRTGPTYEQYF. CDR3 coding DNA: TGTGCCAGCAGTGTACGGACAGGACCTACCTACGAGCAGTACTTC.

The V call is TRBV5-4, the J call TRBJ1-1; 10 bases match TRBD1. From germline, CDR1 is SGHNT and CDR2 YYREEE (reference sequence). The CDR3 runs 16 residues. With 4 bases clipped from V and 0 bases from J, the junction kept 6 bases outside the gene matches. CDR3 nucleotides: TGTGCCAGCAGCGAAACGGGACAGGGGATGAACACTGAAGCTTTCTTT. Translation: CASSETGQGMNTEAFF.

This rearrangement joins TRBV7-9 to TRBJ2-7; 7 bases fit TRBD1. This CDR3 contains 15 residues. V trimming: 5 bases; J trimming: 0 bases; junction bases outside the gene matches: 7. Germline CDR1 is SEHNR and CDR2 is FQNEAQ (reference sequence). The CDR3 is CASSTSTGSSYEQYF. Here the CDR3 DNA reads TGTGCCAGCAGCACATCGACAGGGAGCTCCTACGAGCAGTACTTC.

The chain couples TRBV10-1 to TRBJ2-1, with unresolved D. Looked up from germline, CDR1 is WNHNN and CDR2 is SYGVQD (reference sequence). The CDR3 totals 15 residues. V was pared by 3 bases and J by 7 bases, with 16 bases between. The CDR3 is CASSEVEAPENEQFF. The CDR3, as DNA: TGCGCCAGCAGTGAAGTAGAAGCGCCCGAGAATGAGCAGTTCTTC.

On this clone: The same CDR3 can be traced to other DNA sequences in this sample. CDR3 in amino acids: CASSQVGGTEAFF. CDR3 sequence (DNA): TGCGCCAGCAGCCAAGTAGGGGGGACTGAAGCTTTCTTT. The gene calls are TRBV4-3 and TRBJ1-1; D possibly corresponds to TRBD1 (6 bases). Germline loops: CDR1 LGHNA, CDR2 YSLEER. The CDR3 contains 13 residues. V lost 1 base to trimming and J lost 5 bases, with 8 bases between them.

The CDR3 reads CASTPWESGEAFF. CDR3 in DNA: TGTGCCAGTACCCCCTGGGAGAGTGGGGAAGCTTTCTTT. The J gene is TRBJ1-1, the V gene TRBV19, with no clear D. Germline assignment: CDR1 LNHDA and CDR2 SQIVND (reference sequence). Trimming cost V 7 bases and J 8 bases, with 17 bases left between them. CDR3 size: 13 residues.

V gene TRBV9 combines with J gene TRBJ2-5, with 7 positions matching TRBD1. CDR1 and CDR2 (germline): SGDLS, YYNGEE. Losses at the gene ends were 0 bases for V and 1 base for J; bases not matched to a gene: 6. The CDR3 loop spans 16 amino acids. The CDR3 DNA follows: TGTGCCAGCAGCGTAGGGGGACAGAACGTCCAAGAGACCCAGTACTTC. Translated, it gives CASSVGGQNVQETQYF.